One sample yielded the 23 T cell receptor beta chains listed below, sequenced in a study of CD8+CD57+ T cells in acquired aplastic anemia. Genomic DNA, the template, was used for profiling of the TCR beta VDJ and CDR3. Each CDR3 protein is one row after TCRdb ran MiXCR on the reads. This repertoire shows approximately 270,000 distinct CDR3 sequences, around three fifths found once; its top ten account for 6.5% to 10%. The sample consisted of sorted CD4+, CD8+, or CD8+CD57+ T cells (not recorded which) from PBMCs. The origin of the receptors is a human donor with severe aplastic anemia or a healthy control (not recorded which).

This clonotype was recorded only once. This chain connects TRBV7-9 to TRBJ2-5; no clear D. The CDR3 has 11 residues. The V and J ends lost 5 bases and 6 bases respectively, with 7 bases between them. Germline CDR1 is SEHNR and CDR2 is FQNEAQ (reference sequence). In DNA, the CDR3 is TGTGCCAGCAGCCCGGTCCAGACCCAGTACTTC. This gives the protein CASSPVQTQYF.

For the CDR3, the DNA is TGTGCCATCAGTGATAAAGGGACAGTCAATCCACCCCTCCACTTT. Translating gives CAISDKGTVNPPLHF. The chain is built from TRBV10-3 and TRBJ1-6, with TRBD1 matching over 7 bases. Germline-derived CDR1 and CDR2 are ENHRY and SYGVKD. The CDR3 sequence is 15 residues long. V shed 3 bases, J shed 11 bases, and the junction held 10 bases outside the gene matches.

The CDR3 reads CASKGASGANVLTF. The CDR3 DNA follows: TGTGCCAGCAAGGGGGCCTCTGGGGCCAACGTCCTGACTTTC. V and J are TRBV9 and TRBJ2-6; 7 bases are a match to TRBD1. In germline, CDR1 is SGDLS, CDR2 YYNGEE. Trimming took 6 bases from V and 0 from J; bases not matched to a gene: 0. The CDR3 is 14 amino acids.

This clonotype has ten or more counts. CDR3 sequence reads: CSAGTGQETQYF. The CDR3 nucleotides read TGCAGCGCCGGGACAGGGCAAGAGACCCAGTACTTC. The chain links TRBV29-1 to TRBJ2-5; TRBD1 matches 9 bases. This CDR3 is built from 12 residues. Losses at the gene ends were 7 bases for V and 2 bases for J; bases not matched to a gene: 2. Germline values: CDR1 SQVTM, CDR2 ANQGSEA.

Turning to this clonotype: An end of the junction differs from the germline gene, which may be a read error. The rearrangement links TRBV24-1 to TRBJ1-2; tentative D call: TRBD1 (6 bases). The CDR3 contains 15 residues. Germline V gives CDR1 KGHDR, CDR2 SFDVKD. The chain's CDR3 is CAPSVADSQIYGYTF. The CDR3 DNA reads TGTGCCCCCAGTGTTGCGGACAGCCAGATCTATGGCTACACCTTC.

This clonotype has a count of ten or more. The V call is TRBV7-6, the J call TRBJ2-5, with D perhaps given as TRBD1 or TRBD2 (7 bases each). With 5 bases removed from V and 5 bases from J, the gap between germline ends came to 15 bases. The CDR3 contains 14 residues. Germline V gives CDR1 SGHVS, CDR2 FNYEAQ. DNA for the CDR3: TGTGCCAGCAGCCCCAGGGGGGGCCCCGAGACCCAGTACTTC. Translated: CASSPRGGPETQYF.

The rearrangement links TRBV19 to TRBJ2-1; 8 nucleotides align to TRBD2. CDR1 is LNHDA and CDR2 is SQIVND in the germline V gene (reference sequence). V dropped 7 bases and J dropped 7; count of bases not matched to a gene: 9. CDR3 length: 14 amino acids. The CDR3: CASIDRGGRNEQFF. The CDR3 region has the DNA TGTGCCAGTATTGACCGGGGGGGCCGTAATGAGCAGTTCTTC.

The chain combines TRBV2 with TRBJ1-6; D gene ambiguous. Trimming took off 5 bases at V and 9 bases at J, with 8 bases between the two ends. Germline V gene lookup returns CDR1 SNHLY and CDR2 FYNNEI. The CDR3 runs to 12 residues. The CDR3 nucleotides are TGTGCCAGCAGTACCTACGGTTCACCCCTCCACTTT. It encodes CASSTYGSPLHF.

This clonotype is a singleton in its sample. No conserved phenylalanine or tryptophan ends this CDR3, so it is likely a read error. It is unclear where the CDR3 begins or ends on the DNA, so no DNA is shown, and the CDR3 is as TCRdb lists it. V is TRBV5-4 and J is TRBJ1-4; the table's D call TRBD1 went unverified against the DNA. Per germline, CDR1 SGHNT and CDR2 YYREEE (reference sequence). The CDR3 totals 10 residues, both ends included. The CDR3 spells CASTTGAAVD.

This clonotype was recorded a few times. The chain couples TRBV7-8 to TRBJ1-2, with 7 bases matching TRBD1. Looked up from germline, CDR1 is SGHVS and CDR2 is FQNEAQ. The CDR3 is made up of 13 amino acids. Losses at the gene ends were 5 bases for V and 7 bases for J; bases not matched to a gene: 7. CDR3 region: CASSQGVGGGYTF. In DNA form, the CDR3 reads TGTGCCAGCAGCCAGGGGGTAGGCGGTGGCTACACCTTC.

The rearrangement uses TRBV4-2 and TRBJ2-1; TRBD2 agrees at 9 bases. The germline CDR1 and CDR2 sequences are LGHNA and YNFKEQ. The CDR3 is 18 residues long. V lost 5 bases, J lost 0 bases, and 11 bases stayed unmatched. CDR3 sequence reads: CASSLASGASSSYNEQFF. CDR3 sequence (DNA): TGTGCCAGCAGCTTGGCTAGCGGGGCTTCAAGCTCCTACAATGAGCAGTTCTTC.

This clonotype was detected ten times or more. This chain joins TRBV5-5 and TRBJ1-1, with D perhaps matching TRBD1 (6 bases). The length of the CDR3 is 14 residues. CDR1 SGHKS and CDR2 YYEKEE come from the germline V gene (reference sequence). Trimming removed 3 bases at V and 6 bases at J, with 15 bases between. CDR3: CASSSRGGPPEAFF. In nucleotides, the CDR3 is TGTGCCAGCAGCTCACGAGGGGGTCCCCCTGAAGCTTTCTTT. Supplemented by reference TRBV5-5 and TRBJ1-1, the full variable domain reads DAGVTQSPTHLIKTRGQQVTLRCSPISGHKSVSWYQQVLGQGPQFIFQYYEKEERGRGNFPDRFSARQFPNYSSELNVNALLLGDSALYLCASSSRGGPPEAFFGQGTRLTVV.

The chain has TRBV30 and TRBJ2-4, with 7 bases fitting TRBD1. V lost 5 bases, J lost 3 bases, and 7 bases stayed unmatched. This CDR3 is built from 14 residues. Looked up from germline, CDR1 is GTSNPN and CDR2 is SVGIG (reference sequence). Here the CDR3 DNA reads TGTGCCTGGGGTAGGGACAGTTACAAAAACATTCAGTACTTC. This gives the protein CAWGRDSYKNIQYF.

The V gene is TRBV7-3, the J gene TRBJ2-3; 8 bases are a match to TRBD1. Germline-derived CDR1 and CDR2 are SGHTA and FQGTGA. V lost 6 bases, J lost 6 bases, and 5 bases stayed unmatched. This CDR3 contains 13 residues. The CDR3 sequence: CASSGQGADTQYF. CDR3 in DNA: TGTGCCAGCAGTGGGCAGGGGGCGGATACGCAGTATTTT.

The chain has TRBV5-1 and TRBJ1-1; no clear D gene. Trimming cost V 0 bases and J 3 bases, with 9 bases left between them. Germline-derived CDR1 and CDR2 are SGHRS and YFSETQ. This CDR3 spans 14 amino acids. The CDR3 DNA is TGCGCCAGCAGCTTGGACCTTCGGGACACTGAAGCTTTCTTT. Amino acids: CASSLDLRDTEAFF.

This clonotype was seen repeatedly, ten times or more. The chain is built from TRBV5-1 and TRBJ2-5; D may be TRBD1 (7 bases). CDR1 SGHRS and CDR2 YFSETQ come from the germline V gene. V lost 4 bases and J 5 bases, leaving 18 bases between the germline ends. The CDR3 loop spans 15 amino acids. The CDR3 reads CASSPEGASGETQYF. CDR3 bases: TGCGCCAGCAGCCCGGAGGGGGCTAGTGGGGAGACCCAGTACTTC.

V is TRBV5-6 and J is TRBJ2-5; a possible D gene is TRBD1 (6 bases). V gave up 4 bases and J gave up 3 bases, with 10 bases separating them. Germline loops: CDR1 SGHDT, CDR2 YYEEEE. The length of the CDR3 is 13 residues. In nucleotides, the CDR3 is TGTGCCAGCAGCACCCACAGGGAAGAGACCCAGTACTTC. Residues: CASSTHREETQYF.

This chain connects TRBV5-1 to TRBJ2-5; D is unclear. This CDR3 contains 15 residues. With 0 bases removed from V and 1 base from J, the gap between germline ends came to 10 bases. Germline lookup yields CDR1 SGHRS and CDR2 YFSETQ. The CDR3 DNA follows: TGCGCCAGCAGCTTGGCGGGTGTCAGCCAAGAGACCCAGTACTTC. Its translation is CASSLAGVSQETQYF.

The J gene is TRBJ1-1, the V gene TRBV7-3; the D gene is possibly TRBD1 (5 bases). Germline CDR1 SGHTA, CDR2 FQGTGA. V lost 6 bases to trimming and J lost 5 bases, with 10 bases between them. There are 12 residues in the CDR3. DNA of the CDR3: TGTGCCAGCAGGGGGCAGGGTACTGAAGCTTTCTTT. It codes for CASRGQGTEAFF.

The chain employs TRBV15 and TRBJ2-3; 8 bases match TRBD2. The germline gives CDR1 LNHNV, CDR2 YYDKDF (reference sequence). The trim removed 4 bases at V and 3 bases at J, leaving 9 bases unmatched. CDR3 length: 16 amino acids. The CDR3 here is CATSTGGSGATDTQYF. CDR3 nucleotides: TGTGCCACCAGCACCGGGGGTAGCGGGGCTACAGATACGCAGTATTTT.

The V call is TRBV7-6, the J call TRBJ2-3, with 7 bases aligning to TRBD1. V shed 5 bases and J 6 bases; nucleotides not matched to a gene: 17. Germline values: CDR1 SGHVS, CDR2 FNYEAQ. The CDR3 totals 17 residues. DNA for the CDR3: TGTGCCAGCAGCAAGACAGGGTCCTACCCGGGAATGGATACGCAGTATTTT. This encodes CASSKTGSYPGMDTQYF.

V usage is TRBV6-1 and J usage is TRBJ1-2; D ambiguous. The CDR3 covers 13 residues. Deletions cut 2 bases from V and 8 bases from J, with 12 bases between. Germline V lookup: CDR1 MNHNS, CDR2 SASEGT. The CDR3: CASSESLWEGYTF. As DNA, the CDR3 is TGTGCCAGCAGTGAAAGTTTATGGGAAGGCTACACCTTC.

This clonotype was seen many times. The chain joins TRBV6-2 or TRBV6-3 to TRBJ1-1; D unclear. The CDR3 spans 16 residues. Per the germline V gene, CDR1 is MNHEY and CDR2 is SVGEGT. Trimming stripped 10 bases from V and 1 base from J, with 22 bases between. In nucleotides, the CDR3 is TGTGCCACCACCATTTCGTCCTTCCCCCCGAACACTGAAGCTTTCTTT. It yields the protein CATTISSFPPNTEAFF.